This TCR beta chain was identified in a study of T cell repertoires in cytomegalovirus infection. At the level of the study: The authors relied on CMV epitopes, both recently identified HLA-C-restricted and well-studied HLA-B-restricted. Based on public TCR beta signatures, there were indications of CMV infection and of a matching HLA type. General study points: HLA-C-restricted CMV-specific TCR beta clonotypes prevailed in the ex vivo response.

A few counts support this clonotype. Its matching antigen is unknown. One entry per CDR3 protein, called by TCRdb with MiXCR from the reads. The sample yields 200,000 to 250,000 distinct CDR3 sequences, around 40% seen once. J gave up 5 bases and V 9 bases, and 9 bases lay outside the gene matches. The CDR3 contains 14 residues. Germline CDR1 and CDR2: MNHEY and SVGAGI. The starting material was CD8+ T cells from cultured PBMCs, obtained from culture after CMV antigen stimulation. The TCR sequence derives from a human donor in good health (CMV status not recorded). Some clones in this sample may be carry-over from other donors' samples. The chain carries TRBV6-5 and TRBJ2-1, with 8 positions matching TRBD2. CDR3 sequence reads: CASSIAGPHNEQFF. In nucleotides, the CDR3 is TGTGCCAGTAGCATAGCGGGGCCTCACAATGAGCAGTTCTTC.